This T cell receptor (beta chain) was profiled in a study of blood T cell repertoires in COVID-19. CDR1 is SEHNR and CDR2 is FQNEAQ in the germline V gene (reference sequence). Trimming shortened V by 5 bases and J by 3 bases, and 7 bases separated the two germline ends. The CDR3 runs 12 residues. Data came from immunoSEQ multiplex PCR; TCRdb stores just in-frame clones and leaves some out. The sample lists over 200,000 clones; under 90% were seen once. The V and J genes are TRBV7-9 and TRBJ1-2, with D possibly being TRBD1 (5 bases). The sequence came from a man in his sixties who had recovered from COVID-19. The sequenced sample consisted of PBMCs or T cells enriched from blood (not recorded which). CDR3 region: CASSMTDYGYTF. CDR3 DNA: TGTGCCAGCAGCATGACAGACTATGGCTACACCTTC.